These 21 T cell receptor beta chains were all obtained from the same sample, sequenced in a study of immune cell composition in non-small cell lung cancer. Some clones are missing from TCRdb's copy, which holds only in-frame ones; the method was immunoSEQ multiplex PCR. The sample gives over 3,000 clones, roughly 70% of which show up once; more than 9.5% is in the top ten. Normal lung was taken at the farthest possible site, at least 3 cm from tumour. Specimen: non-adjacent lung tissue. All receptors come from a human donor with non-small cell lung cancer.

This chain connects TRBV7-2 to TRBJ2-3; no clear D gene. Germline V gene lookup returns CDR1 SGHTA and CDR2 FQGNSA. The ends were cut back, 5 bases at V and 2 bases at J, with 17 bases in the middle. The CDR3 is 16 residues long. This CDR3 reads CASSPTLREITDTQYF. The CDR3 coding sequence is TGTGCCAGCAGCCCGACTCTGAGAGAAATCACAGATACGCAGTATTTT. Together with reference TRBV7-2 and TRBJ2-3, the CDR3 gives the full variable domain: GAGVSQSPSNKVTEKGKDVELRCDPISGHTALYWYRQSLGQGLEFLIYFQGNSAPDKSGLPSDRFSAERTGGSVSTLTIQRTQQEDSAVYLCASSPTLREITDTQYFGPGTRLTVL.

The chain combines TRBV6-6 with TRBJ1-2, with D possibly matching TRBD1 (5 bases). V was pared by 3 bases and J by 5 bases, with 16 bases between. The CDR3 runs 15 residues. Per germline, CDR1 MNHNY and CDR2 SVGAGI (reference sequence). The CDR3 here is CASSYRGSAGYGYTF. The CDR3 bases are TGTGCCAGCAGTTATAGGGGAAGCGCCGGATATGGCTACACCTTC.

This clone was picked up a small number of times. The chain's CDR3 is CASGGPGDYEQYF. CDR3 sequence (DNA): TGTGCCAGCGGCGGACCGGGGGACTACGAGCAGTACTTC. The chain carries TRBV6-1 and TRBJ2-7, with a weak D call TRBD2 (6 bases). Germline V gene lookup returns CDR1 MNHNS and CDR2 SASEGT. CDR3 length: 13 residues. V shed 8 bases and J shed 3 bases, with 14 bases lying between them.

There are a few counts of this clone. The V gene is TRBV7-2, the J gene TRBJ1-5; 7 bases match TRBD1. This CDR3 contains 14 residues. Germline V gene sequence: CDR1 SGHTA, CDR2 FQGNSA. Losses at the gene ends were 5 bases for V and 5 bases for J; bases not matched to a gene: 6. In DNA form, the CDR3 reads TGTGCCAGCAGCACGACAGGGTCATATCAGCCCCAGCATTTT. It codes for CASSTTGSYQPQHF. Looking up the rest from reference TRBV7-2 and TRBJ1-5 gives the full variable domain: GAGVSQSPSNKVTEKGKDVELRCDPISGHTALYWYRQSLGQGLEFLIYFQGNSAPDKSGLPSDRFSAERTGGSVSTLTIQRTQQEDSAVYLCASSTTGSYQPQHFGDGTRLSIL.

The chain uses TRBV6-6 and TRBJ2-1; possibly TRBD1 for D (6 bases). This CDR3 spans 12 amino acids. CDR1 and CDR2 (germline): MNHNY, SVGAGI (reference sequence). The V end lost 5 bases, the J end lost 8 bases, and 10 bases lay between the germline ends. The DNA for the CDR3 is TGTGCCAGCAGTCCCAGGGGAGATGAGCAGTTCTTC. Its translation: CASSPRGDEQFF.

For the CDR3, the DNA is TGCGCCAGCAGCCAAGCGACATATTCCTACGAGCAGTACTTC. Its protein product is CASSQATYSYEQYF. The chain recombines TRBV4-1 with TRBJ2-7; no firm D call. Germline assignment: CDR1 MGHRA and CDR2 YSYEKL. This CDR3 spans 14 amino acids. Between the trimmed V and J ends, which lost 1 base and 1 base, there was a span of 8 bases.

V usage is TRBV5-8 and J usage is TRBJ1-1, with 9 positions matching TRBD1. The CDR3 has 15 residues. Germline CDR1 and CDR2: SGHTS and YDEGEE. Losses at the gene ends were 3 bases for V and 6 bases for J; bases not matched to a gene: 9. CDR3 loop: CASSWDRELVSEAFF. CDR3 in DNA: TGTGCCAGCAGCTGGGACAGGGAACTGGTTTCTGAAGCTTTCTTT. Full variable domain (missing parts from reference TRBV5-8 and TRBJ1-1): EAGVTQSPTHLIKTRGQQATLRCSPISGHTSVYWYQQALGLGLQFLLWYDEGEERNRGNFPPRFSGRQFPNYSSELNVNALELEDSALYLCASSWDRELVSEAFFGQGTRLTVV.

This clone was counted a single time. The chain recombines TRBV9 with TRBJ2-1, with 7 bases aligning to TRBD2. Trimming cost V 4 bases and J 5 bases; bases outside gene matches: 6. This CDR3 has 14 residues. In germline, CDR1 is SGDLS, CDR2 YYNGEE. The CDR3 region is CASSLRDYHNEQFF. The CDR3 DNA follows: TGTGCCAGCAGCCTCCGGGACTACCACAATGAGCAGTTCTTC.

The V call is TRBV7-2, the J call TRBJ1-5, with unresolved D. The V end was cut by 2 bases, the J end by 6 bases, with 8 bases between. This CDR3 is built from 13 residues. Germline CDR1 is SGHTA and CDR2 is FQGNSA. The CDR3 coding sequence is TGTGCCAGCAGCTTATACCGGGGTCAGCCCCAGCATTTT. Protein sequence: CASSLYRGQPQHF.

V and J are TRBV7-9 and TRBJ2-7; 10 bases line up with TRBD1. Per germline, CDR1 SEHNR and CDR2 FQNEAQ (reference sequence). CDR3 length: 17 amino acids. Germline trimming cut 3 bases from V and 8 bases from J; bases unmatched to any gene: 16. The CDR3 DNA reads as TGTGCCAGCAGCTTTGGCTCTCCCGGGACAGGGGAAAGGCAGCAGTACTTC. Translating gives CASSFGSPGTGERQQYF.

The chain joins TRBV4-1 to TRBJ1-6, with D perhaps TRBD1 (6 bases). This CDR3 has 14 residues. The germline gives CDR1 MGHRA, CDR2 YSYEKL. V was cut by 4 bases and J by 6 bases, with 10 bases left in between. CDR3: CASSLGQSNSPLHF. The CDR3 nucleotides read TGCGCCAGCAGCCTAGGACAGTCTAATTCACCCCTCCACTTT.

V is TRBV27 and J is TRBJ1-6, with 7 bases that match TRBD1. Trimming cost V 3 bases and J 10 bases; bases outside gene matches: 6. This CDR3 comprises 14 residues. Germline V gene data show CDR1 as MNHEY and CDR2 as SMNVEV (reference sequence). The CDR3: CASSFRDSGSPLHF. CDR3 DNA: TGTGCCAGCAGTTTTCGGGACAGCGGGTCACCCCTCCACTTT.

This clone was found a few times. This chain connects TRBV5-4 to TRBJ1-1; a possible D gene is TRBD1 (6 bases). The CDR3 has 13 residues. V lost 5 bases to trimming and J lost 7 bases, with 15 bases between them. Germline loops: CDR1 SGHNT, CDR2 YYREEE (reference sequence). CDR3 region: CASRSAGGGEAFF. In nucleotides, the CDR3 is TGTGCCAGCAGGTCGGCGGGGGGCGGTGAAGCTTTCTTT.

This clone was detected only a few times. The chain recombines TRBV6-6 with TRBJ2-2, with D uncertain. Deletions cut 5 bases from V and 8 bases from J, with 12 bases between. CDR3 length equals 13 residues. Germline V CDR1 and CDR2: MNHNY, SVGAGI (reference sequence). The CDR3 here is CASSPVERGELFF. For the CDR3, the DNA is TGTGCCAGCAGTCCCGTGGAGCGTGGGGAGCTGTTTTTT.

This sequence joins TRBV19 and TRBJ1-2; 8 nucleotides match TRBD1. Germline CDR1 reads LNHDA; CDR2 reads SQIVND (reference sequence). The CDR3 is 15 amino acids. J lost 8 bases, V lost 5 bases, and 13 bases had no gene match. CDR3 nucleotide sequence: TGTGCCAGTAGTGTACCGGGACAGGCGATAGGGGGCTACACCTTC. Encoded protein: CASSVPGQAIGGYTF.

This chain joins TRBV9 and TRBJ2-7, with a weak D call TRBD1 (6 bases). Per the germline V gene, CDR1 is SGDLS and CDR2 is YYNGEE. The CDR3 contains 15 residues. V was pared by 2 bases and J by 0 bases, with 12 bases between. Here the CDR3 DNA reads TGTGCCAGCAGCGTCACCCCGGACAGCTCCTACGAGCAGTACTTC. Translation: CASSVTPDSSYEQYF.

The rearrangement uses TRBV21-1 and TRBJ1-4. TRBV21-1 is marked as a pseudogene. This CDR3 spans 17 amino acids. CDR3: CASSNPLATVHNEKLFF. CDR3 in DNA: TGTGCCAGCAGTAACCCACTAGCTACAGTGCATAATGAAAAACTGTTTTTT.

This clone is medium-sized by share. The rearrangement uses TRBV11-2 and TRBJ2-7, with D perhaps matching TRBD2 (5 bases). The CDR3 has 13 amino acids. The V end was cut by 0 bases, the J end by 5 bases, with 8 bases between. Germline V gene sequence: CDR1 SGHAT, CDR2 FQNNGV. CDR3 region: CASSLDMRDEQYF. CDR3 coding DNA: TGTGCCAGCAGCTTAGATATGAGGGACGAGCAGTACTTC.

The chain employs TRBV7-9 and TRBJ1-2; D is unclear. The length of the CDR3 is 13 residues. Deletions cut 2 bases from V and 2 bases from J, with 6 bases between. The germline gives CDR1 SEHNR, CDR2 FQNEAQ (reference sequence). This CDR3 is CASSLQVNYGYTF. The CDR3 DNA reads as TGTGCCAGCAGCTTACAGGTCAACTATGGCTACACCTTC.

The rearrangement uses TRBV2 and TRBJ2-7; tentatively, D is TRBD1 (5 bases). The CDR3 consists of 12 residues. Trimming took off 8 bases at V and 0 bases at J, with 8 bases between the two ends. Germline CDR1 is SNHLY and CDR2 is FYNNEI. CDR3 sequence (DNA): TGTGCCAGCGGGCAGGGCTCCTACGAGCAGTACTTC. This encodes CASGQGSYEQYF.

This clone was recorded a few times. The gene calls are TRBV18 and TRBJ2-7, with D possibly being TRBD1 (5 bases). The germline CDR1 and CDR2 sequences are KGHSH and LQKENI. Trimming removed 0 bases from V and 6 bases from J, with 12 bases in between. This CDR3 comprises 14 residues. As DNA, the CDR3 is TGTGCCAGCTCACCACCGAGCAGGGCTAGCGAGCAGTACTTC. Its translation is CASSPPSRASEQYF.